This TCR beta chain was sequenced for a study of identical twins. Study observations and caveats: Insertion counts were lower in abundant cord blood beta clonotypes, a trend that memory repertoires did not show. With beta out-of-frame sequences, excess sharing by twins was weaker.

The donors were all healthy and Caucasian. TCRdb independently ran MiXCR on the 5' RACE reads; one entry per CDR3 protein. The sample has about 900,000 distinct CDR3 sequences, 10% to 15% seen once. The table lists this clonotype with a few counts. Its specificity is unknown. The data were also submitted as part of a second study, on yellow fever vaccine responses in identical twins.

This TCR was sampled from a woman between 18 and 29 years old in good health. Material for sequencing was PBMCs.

Written as DNA, the CDR3 is TGTGCCAGCAGGGCCGGGACAGGGTGGTACTTC. Its protein is CASRAGTGWYF. The rearrangement uses TRBV25-1 and TRBJ2-7; TRBD1 matches at 9 bases. CDR1 is MGHDK, CDR2 SYGVNS, per germline. The V gene end was trimmed by 6 bases and the J gene end by 12 bases; junction bases not matched to a gene: 6. This CDR3 is built from 11 residues.